The 4 T cell receptor beta chains listed next were all sequenced from one sample in a study of regulatory T cells in long-lasting Graves disease. HTBI primers from iRepertoire and Arm-PCR of CDR3 regions yielded the TCR beta libraries. One entry per CDR3 protein, called by TCRdb with MiXCR from the multiplex PCR reads. The profile shows a few hundred thousand distinct CDR3 sequences, around a quarter of them singletons. The time point denotes: persistent/refractory GD, antithyroid drugs over 5 years with positive TRAb. Construction of the TCR library relied on RNA isolated from PBMCs. The sequences come from peripheral blood mononuclear cells (PBMCs), collected when the disease was refractory, from a patient treated with antithyroid drugs. Receptor source: a female donor with Graves disease.

This clonotype was picked up many times. This rearrangement joins TRBV28 to TRBJ1-5; D perhaps matches TRBD1 (6 bases). V lost 6 bases, J lost 0 bases, and 18 bases lay in between. The CDR3 has 17 residues. CDR1 MDHEN and CDR2 SYDVKM come from the germline V gene. The CDR3 sequence is CASSSPGTRFSNQPQHF. In DNA, the CDR3 is TGTGCCAGCAGCTCCCCCGGGACACGATTTAGCAATCAGCCCCAGCATTTT.

This clonotype showed up just a few times. The V gene is TRBV7-9, the J gene TRBJ1-4; 9 nucleotides line up with TRBD1. The length of the CDR3 is 17 residues. V gave up 4 bases and J gave up 3 bases; unmatched junction bases: 9. Germline V lookup: CDR1 SEHNR, CDR2 FQNEAQ (reference sequence). For the CDR3, the DNA is TGTGCCAGCAGCTCGCCCGACAGGGGGTTGTCTAATGAAAAACTGTTTTTT. It is translated as CASSSPDRGLSNEKLFF.

This clonotype was found a few times. The V call is TRBV7-9, the J call TRBJ2-5, with 7 nucleotides matching TRBD1. Germline assignment: CDR1 SEHNR and CDR2 FQNEAQ (reference sequence). The CDR3 sequence is 13 residues long. J gave up 5 bases and V 6 bases, and 6 bases lay outside the gene matches. The CDR3 spells CASRDRSRETQYF. The CDR3 nucleotides are TGTGCCAGCAGGGACAGGAGTCGGGAGACCCAGTACTTC.

The genes are TRBV18 and TRBJ2-7; weak D call: TRBD1 (6 bases). Trimming took 0 bases from V and 2 from J, leaving 11 bases between them. The CDR3 is 15 residues long. The germline V gene encodes CDR1 KGHSH and CDR2 LQKENI. CDR3 DNA sequence: TGTGCCAGCTCACCACCGACAGGACAGCCCTACGAGCAGTACTTC. It codes for CASSPPTGQPYEQYF.